This T cell receptor (beta chain) originates from a study of memory CD4+ T cells and cytomegalovirus serostatus. The sort gate was single viable CD3+CD4+CD8-CD45RO+ cells for memory CD4+ T cells. CDR3 length: 15 amino acids. V lost 5 bases and J lost 1, with 12 bases in between. CDR1 is SGHTA and CDR2 is FQGTGA in the germline V gene. The repertoire was sequenced with immunoSEQ multiplex PCR; TCRdb's copy has only in-frame clones and lacks some. This sample has under 50,000 clones, with around 82% found just once. A single count supports this clone. V usage is TRBV7-3 and J usage is TRBJ1-3; tentatively, D is TRBD1 (5 bases). Sequenced material: memory CD4+ T cells from blood. This TCR derives from an adult in good health and CMV-seronegative. CDR3 in DNA: TGTGCCAGCAGCCTGACGGGGCTTTCTGGAAACACCATATATTTT. Translation gives CASSLTGLSGNTIYF.